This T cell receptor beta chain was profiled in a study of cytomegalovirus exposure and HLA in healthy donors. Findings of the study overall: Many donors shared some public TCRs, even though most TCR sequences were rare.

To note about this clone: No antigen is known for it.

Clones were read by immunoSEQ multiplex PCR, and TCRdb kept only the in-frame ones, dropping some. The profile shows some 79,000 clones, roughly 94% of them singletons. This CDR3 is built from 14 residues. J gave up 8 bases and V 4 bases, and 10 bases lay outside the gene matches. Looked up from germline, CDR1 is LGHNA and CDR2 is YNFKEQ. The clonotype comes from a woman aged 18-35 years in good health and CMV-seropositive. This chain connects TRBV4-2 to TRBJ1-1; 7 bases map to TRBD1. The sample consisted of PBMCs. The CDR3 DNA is TGTGCCAGCAGCCGTGACTTAGGGACAGAAGAAGCTTTCTTT. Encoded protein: CASSRDLGTEEAFF.